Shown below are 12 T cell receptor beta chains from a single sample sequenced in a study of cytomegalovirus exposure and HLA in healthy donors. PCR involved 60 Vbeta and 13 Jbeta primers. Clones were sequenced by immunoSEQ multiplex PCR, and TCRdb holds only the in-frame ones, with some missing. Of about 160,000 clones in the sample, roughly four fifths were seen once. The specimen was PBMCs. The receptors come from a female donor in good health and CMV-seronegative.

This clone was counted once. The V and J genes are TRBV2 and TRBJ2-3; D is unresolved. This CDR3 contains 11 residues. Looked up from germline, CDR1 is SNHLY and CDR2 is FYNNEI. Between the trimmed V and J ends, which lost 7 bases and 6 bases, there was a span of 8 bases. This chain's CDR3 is CASTPSDTQYF. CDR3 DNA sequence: TGTGCCAGCACCCCGTCGGATACGCAGTATTTT.

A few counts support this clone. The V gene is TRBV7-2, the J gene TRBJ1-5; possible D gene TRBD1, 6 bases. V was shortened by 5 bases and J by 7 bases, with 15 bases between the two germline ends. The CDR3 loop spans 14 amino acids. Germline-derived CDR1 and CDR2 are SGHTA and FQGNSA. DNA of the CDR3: TGTGCCAGCAGCCAGGGCAGGGGTGGCCAGCCCCAGCATTTT. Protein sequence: CASSQGRGGQPQHF.

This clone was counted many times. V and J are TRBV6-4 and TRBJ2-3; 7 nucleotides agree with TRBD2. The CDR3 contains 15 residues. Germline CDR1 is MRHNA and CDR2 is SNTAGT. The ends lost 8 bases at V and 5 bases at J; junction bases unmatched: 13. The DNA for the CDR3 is TGTGCCAGCTCAGATAGCGGGCAGGAGGGAGATACGCAGTATTTT. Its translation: CASSDSGQEGDTQYF.

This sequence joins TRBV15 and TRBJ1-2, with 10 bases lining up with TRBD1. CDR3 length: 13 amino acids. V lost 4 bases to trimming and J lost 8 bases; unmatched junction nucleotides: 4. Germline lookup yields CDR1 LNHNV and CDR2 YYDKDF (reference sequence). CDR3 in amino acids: CATSTRDRGGYTF. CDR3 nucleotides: TGTGCCACCAGCACCCGGGACAGGGGAGGCTACACCTTC.

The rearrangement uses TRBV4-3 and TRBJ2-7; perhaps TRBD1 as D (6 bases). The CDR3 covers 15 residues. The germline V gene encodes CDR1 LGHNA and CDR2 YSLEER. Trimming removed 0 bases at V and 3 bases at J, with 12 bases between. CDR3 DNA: TGCGCCAGCAGCCAAGATAGCCACAGGGTCTACGAGCAGTACTTC. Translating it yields CASSQDSHRVYEQYF.

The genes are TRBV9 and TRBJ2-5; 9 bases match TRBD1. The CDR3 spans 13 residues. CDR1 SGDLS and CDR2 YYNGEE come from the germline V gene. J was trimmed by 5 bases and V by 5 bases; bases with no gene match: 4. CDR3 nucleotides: TGTGCCAGCAGTGAAGGACAGGGGGAGACCCAGTACTTC. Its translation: CASSEGQGETQYF. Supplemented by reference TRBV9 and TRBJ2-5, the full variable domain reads DSGVTQTPKHLITATGQRVTLRCSPRSGDLSVYWYQQSLDQGLQFLIQYYNGEERAKGNILERFSAQQFPDLHSELNLSSLELGDSALYFCASSEGQGETQYFGPGTRLLVL.

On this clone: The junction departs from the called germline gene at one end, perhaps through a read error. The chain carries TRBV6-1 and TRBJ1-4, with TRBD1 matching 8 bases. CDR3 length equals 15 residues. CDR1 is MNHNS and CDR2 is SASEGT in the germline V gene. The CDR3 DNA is TGTGCCAGCAGGGGACAGGAGCGACCTAAAGAAAAACTGTTTTTT. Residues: CASRGQERPKEKLFF.

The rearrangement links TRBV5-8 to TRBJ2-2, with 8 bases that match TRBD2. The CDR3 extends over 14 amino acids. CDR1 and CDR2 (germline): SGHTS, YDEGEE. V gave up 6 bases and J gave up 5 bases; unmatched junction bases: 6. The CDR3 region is CASNSGIGTGELFF. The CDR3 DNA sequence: TGTGCCAGCAATAGCGGGATTGGGACCGGGGAGCTGTTTTTT.

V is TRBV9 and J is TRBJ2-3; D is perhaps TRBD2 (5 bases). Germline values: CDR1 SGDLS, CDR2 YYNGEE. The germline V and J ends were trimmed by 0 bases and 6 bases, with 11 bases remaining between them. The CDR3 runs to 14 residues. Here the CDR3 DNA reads TGTGCCAGCAGCGTAGGGGCGGGCGGGGATACGCAGTATTTT. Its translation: CASSVGAGGDTQYF. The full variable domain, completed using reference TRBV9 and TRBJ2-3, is DSGVTQTPKHLITATGQRVTLRCSPRSGDLSVYWYQQSLDQGLQFLIQYYNGEERAKGNILERFSAQQFPDLHSELNLSSLELGDSALYFCASSVGAGGDTQYFGPGTRLTVL.

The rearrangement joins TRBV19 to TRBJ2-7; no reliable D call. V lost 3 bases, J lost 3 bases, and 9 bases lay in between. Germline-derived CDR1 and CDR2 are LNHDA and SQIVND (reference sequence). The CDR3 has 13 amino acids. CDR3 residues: CASSMSADYEQYF. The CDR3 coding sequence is TGTGCCAGTAGTATGTCCGCGGACTACGAGCAGTACTTC.

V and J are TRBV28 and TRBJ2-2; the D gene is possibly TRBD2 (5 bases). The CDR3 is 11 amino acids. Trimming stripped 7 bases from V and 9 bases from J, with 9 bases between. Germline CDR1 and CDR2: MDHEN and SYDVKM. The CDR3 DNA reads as TGTGCCAGCACGACGACTAGGGAGCTGTTTTTT. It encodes CASTTTRELFF.

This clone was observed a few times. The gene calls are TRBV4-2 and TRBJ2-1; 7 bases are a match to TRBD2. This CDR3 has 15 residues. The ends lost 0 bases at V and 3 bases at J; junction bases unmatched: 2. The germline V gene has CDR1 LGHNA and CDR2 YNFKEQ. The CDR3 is CASSQDAGVYNEQFF. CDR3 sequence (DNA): TGTGCCAGCAGCCAAGACGCGGGGGTCTACAATGAGCAGTTCTTC.